Only a few counts were recorded for the clone carrying this T cell receptor beta chain. Some clones are missing from TCRdb's copy, which holds only in-frame ones; the method was immunoSEQ multiplex PCR. Of some 190,000 clones in the sample, approximately 89% were seen once. These data originate in a study of blood T cell repertoires in COVID-19. Enrollees, about 18 to 95 years old, lived in 24 US areas. Cohorts were based on clinical histories the participants reported. From germline, CDR1 is SNHLY and CDR2 FYNNEI. The CDR3 contains 14 residues. V was shortened by 4 bases and J by 2 bases, with 9 bases between the two germline ends.

This TCR came from a woman in her thirties or forties with acute COVID-19. Sequencing input: PBMCs or T cells enriched from blood (not recorded which). The chain uses TRBV2 and TRBJ1-5; D gene unclear. The CDR3 nucleotides read TGTGCCAGCAGTGTGGGAGGACGCAATCAGCCCCAGCATTTT. Amino acid sequence: CASSVGGRNQPQHF. Looking up the rest from reference TRBV2 and TRBJ1-5 gives the full variable domain: EPEVTQTPSHQVTQMGQEVILRCVPISNHLYFYWYRQILGQKVEFLVSFYNNEISEKSEIFDDQFSVERPDGSNFTLKIRSTKLEDSAMYFCASSVGGRNQPQHFGDGTRLSIL.